This is a list of T cell receptor beta chains from one sample in a study of T cell repertoires in cytomegalovirus infection. TCRdb re-called the reads through MiXCR, storing one row per CDR3 protein. The profile shows about 570,000 distinct CDR3 sequences, 40% of them singletons. Antigen specificity for these receptors is unknown. The sequences come from cultured PBMCs, collected from culture after CMV antigen stimulation. Every receptor here comes from a human donor in good health (CMV status not recorded). Some clones in this sample may be carry-over from other donors' samples. The CDR3 runs from the conserved cysteine through the conserved F or W. The D gene is left open where the match is weak. Some rows have no size entry. The others give once, few or many, or a class for an expanded clone.

d_call	clone_size	v_call	j_call	cdr3_nt	cdr3_aa
TRBD2	many	TRBV7-2	TRBJ2-5	TGTGCCAGCAGCTTAGGAGGTCCCGGGTCATTTCGGGGGGGAGAGACCCAGTACTTC	CASSLGGPGSFRGGETQYF
NA	NA	TRBV10-3	TRBJ2-3	TGTGCCATCAGTCCGGCGGGGAGAAGGGCAGATACGCAGTATTTT	CAISPAGRRADTQYF
NA	NA	TRBV15	TRBJ2-3	TGTGCCACCAGCAGAGATGTGACGGCCACGCAGTATTTT	CATSRDVTATQYF
TRBD1	NA	TRBV6-1	TRBJ1-1	TGTGCCAGCAGTGAAAATCTAGGCAGGGGGGCTGAAGCTTTCTTT	CASSENLGRGAEAFF
NA	few	TRBV7-6	TRBJ2-2	TGTGCCAGCAGCTCCCCTCCCGGGGGCAGTGGGGAGCTGTTTTTT	CASSSPPGGSGELFF
TRBD2	many	TRBV7-2	TRBJ2-7	TGTGCCAGCAGCTCCGGACTAGCGGGAGATTGGGATAGATCCTACGAGCAGTACTTC	CASSSGLAGDWDRSYEQYF
TRBD2	NA	TRBV7-2	TRBJ2-1	TGTGCCAGCAGCTTAGCGGGACTAGAGCCTAATGAGCAGTTCTTC	CASSLAGLEPNEQFF
TRBD1	few	TRBV19	TRBJ1-1	TGTGCCAGTAGCAGACAGGGCATGAACACTGAAGCTTTCTTT	CASSRQGMNTEAFF
TRBD2	few	TRBV7-2	TRBJ2-1	TGTGCCAGCAGCCCTAGGGGCGGGGGCAATGAGCAGTTCTTC	CASSPRGGGNEQFF
NA	NA	TRBV28	TRBJ2-2	TGTGCCAGCAGATACACCTCAGGATACACCGGGGAGCTGTTTTTT	CASRYTSGYTGELFF
NA	NA	TRBV5-1	TRBJ2-3	TGCGCCAGCAGCACCGAGACCGCGGATACGCAGTATTTT	CASSTETADTQYF
TRBD2	few	TRBV20-1	TRBJ2-7	TGCAGTGCTAGAGGAGCGGGAGGGCCCGAGCAGTACTTC	CSARGAGGPEQYF
NA	NA	TRBV10-3	TRBJ1-1	TGTGCCATCAGTGGGGACGGGAACACTGAAGCTTTCTTT	CAISGDGNTEAFF
TRBD2	NA	TRBV7-2	TRBJ2-1	TGTGCCAGCAGCTTAGTGGGGACTAGCGGGAGAGAGCAGTTCTTC	CASSLVGTSGREQFF
NA	NA	TRBV29-1	TRBJ2-3	TGCAGCGTCCTCCAGGGTGCAGATACGCAGTATTTT	CSVLQGADTQYF
NA	NA	TRBV7-4	TRBJ1-3	TGTGCCAGCAGCACCATGCGGGGAAACGACTCTGGAAACACCATATATTTT	CASSTMRGNDSGNTIYF
NA	NA	TRBV20-1	TRBJ1-3	TGCAGTGCTAGAGATGGAACGGCGGGAAACACCATATATTTT	CSARDGTAGNTIYF
TRBD1	few	TRBV29-1	TRBJ2-7	TGCAGCGTTTCCGGGACAGGGGGAGGCGAGCAGTACTTC	CSVSGTGGGEQYF
TRBD1	NA	TRBV7-2	TRBJ2-1	TGTGCCAGCAGCTTAACTGGGGGGACAGGGTACAATGAGCAGTTCTTC	CASSLTGGTGYNEQFF
NA	NA	TRBV12-3/TRBV12-4	TRBJ2-6	TGTGCCAGCAGTTTTTGGGGGTCTGGGGCCAACGTCCTGACTTTC	CASSFWGSGANVLTF
NA	NA	TRBV6-6	TRBJ1-1	TGTGCCAGCAGTTCACGCAGGGGAGGGCCTGAAGCTTTCTTT	CASSSRRGGPEAFF
NA	NA	TRBV12-3/TRBV12-4	TRBJ2-5	TGTGCCAGCAGTTTCGGACCCTGGGGGGAGACCCAGTACTTC	CASSFGPWGETQYF
NA	NA	TRBV20-1	TRBJ2-7	TGCAGTGCTCGTACTAGCAGTTCCTACGAGCAGTACTTC	CSARTSSSYEQYF
TRBD2	few	TRBV20-1	TRBJ2-4	TGCAGTGCTAGCGGGTTAGCGGGGGTCGGCATTCAGTACTTC	CSASGLAGVGIQYF
NA	NA	TRBV12-3/TRBV12-4	TRBJ1-2	TGTGCCAGCAGTTTAGCAGACAGTAGAAACTATGGCTACACCTTC	CASSLADSRNYGYTF
TRBD1	NA	TRBV10-3	TRBJ2-3	TGTGCCATCAGCAGGGACAGGGGCGGGGATACGCAGTATTTT	CAISRDRGGDTQYF
NA	NA	TRBV13	TRBJ2-7	TGTGCCAGCAGCTTGGGGGAAGGGGCCTACGAGCAGTACTTC	CASSLGEGAYEQYF
NA	few	TRBV24-1	TRBJ2-3	TGTGCCACCAGTGATTACGGCAGCGGACGCACAGATACGCAGTATTTT	CATSDYGSGRTDTQYF
NA	NA	TRBV15	TRBJ2-5	TGTGCCACCAGCAGAGGTTCAAGTGGGAAAGAGACCCAGTACTTC	CATSRGSSGKETQYF
NA	NA	TRBV5-1	TRBJ1-6	TGCGCCAGCAGCTCATACTCCTATAATTCACCCCTCCACTTT	CASSSYSYNSPLHF
NA	few	TRBV4-1	TRBJ2-7	TGCGCCAGCAGCCAAGTCATCAGGGGTGCTCCCTACGAGCAGTACTTC	CASSQVIRGAPYEQYF
NA	NA	TRBV19	TRBJ1-4	TGTGCCAGTCGCGACCTTCCAAGAAATGAAAAACTGTTTTTT	CASRDLPRNEKLFF
NA	NA	TRBV6-2/TRBV6-3	TRBJ2-7	TGTGCCAGCAGTTCGACGATATCCTACGAGCAGTACTTC	CASSSTISYEQYF
NA	NA	TRBV12-3/TRBV12-4	TRBJ1-4	TGTGCCAGCAGCAAACAGGGATTGTATGAAAAACTGTTTTTT	CASSKQGLYEKLFF
NA	NA	TRBV7-2	TRBJ2-7	TGTGCCAGCAGCAGGCTAGTTGCCGAGCAGTACTTC	CASSRLVAEQYF
TRBD2	NA	TRBV7-6	TRBJ2-2	TGTGCCAGCAGCTTGACTAGCGGGAGAATCGGCACCGGGGAGCTGTTTTTT	CASSLTSGRIGTGELFF
NA	NA	TRBV11-3	TRBJ2-7	TGTGCCAGCAGCTTAGGCGGGACAGCCTACGAGCAGTACTTC	CASSLGGTAYEQYF
TRBD2	NA	TRBV6-1	TRBJ2-7	TGTGCCAGCAGGTGGAGTGCGGGAGCCTCGGGGGAGCAGTACTTC	CASRWSAGASGEQYF
NA	NA	TRBV7-4	TRBJ2-5	TGTGCCAGCGGGAGGACTCAAGAGACCCAGTACTTC	CASGRTQETQYF
TRBD2	NA	TRBV27	TRBJ2-7	TGTGCCAGCAAATCCCCCCGACTAGCGAGAGGCTCCTACGAGCAGTACTTC	CASKSPRLARGSYEQYF
NA	NA	TRBV7-4	TRBJ1-1	TGTGCCAGCAGCCCCGAGAGGGCCGTTGTCTTCTTT	CASSPERAVVFF